This record concerns one T cell receptor (beta chain) sequence. Isolation per sample recovered at least 7 million PBMCs. The source of the sample is a study of blood T cells in healthy people across ages. Through a sample-barcoded 5' primer and a J-beta primer mix, a second PCR was run for about 7 to 12 cycles. MiXCR was run by TCRdb on the 5' RACE reads, yielding one entry per CDR3 protein. In the table there are approximately 1,000,000 distinct CDR3 sequences, more than 35% of which are singletons. Germline V gene lookup returns CDR1 SGHTA and CDR2 FQGNSA. The V segment lost 1 base and the J segment 10 bases; nucleotides outside the gene matches: 7. The CDR3 is 15 residues long.

The sequence derives from a woman aged 60-70 years in good health. Specimen: blood. The chain uses TRBV7-2 and TRBJ1-6, with 7 bases fitting TRBD1. CDR3 DNA sequence: TGTGCCAGCAGCTTAGATGACAGGGATACCTCACCCCTCCACTTT. This gives the protein CASSLDDRDTSPLHF.